A selection of T cell receptor beta chains follows, all from one sample in a study of T cell responses to AZD1222 COVID-19 vaccine. TCRdb keeps only in-frame clones here, not all; method: immunoSEQ multiplex PCR. The sample records about 96,000 clones, about 89% being singletons. This specimen consisted of peripheral blood, obtained on day 0 of AZD1222 vaccination. All receptors come from an adult in good health. Each CDR3 is given with its conserved first and last residue. A D gene is named only where the DNA matches it firmly. Size is omitted from some rows. Given values are once, few, many or a class for expanded clones.

TRBJ2-5	.	.	TRBV5-4	TGTGCCAGCAGCTTGGCCAGCCTACAAGAGACCCAGTACTTC	CASSLASLQETQYF
TRBJ2-5	TRBD1	.	TRBV23-1	TGCGCCAGCAGTCATGTGCGGGACAGGGATCGAGAGACCCAGTACTTC	CASSHVRDRDRETQYF
TRBJ1-1	TRBD1	.	TRBV4-1	TGCGCCAGCAGCCCTCCGGGGGGACAGGGAATCCGGACTGAAGCTTTCTTT	CASSPPGGQGIRTEAFF
TRBJ1-1	.	.	TRBV10-3	TGTGCCATCAGTTTCCGGGGCGGCGACACTGAAGCTTTCTTT	CAISFRGGDTEAFF
TRBJ2-3	TRBD2	.	TRBV10-2	TGCGCCAGCAGAGACCCGAGACTAGCGGGGGTGGTGGGTACGCAGTATTTT	CASRDPRLAGVVGTQYF
TRBJ2-7	.	.	TRBV7-2	TGTGCCAGCAGCTTCCTAGGTATCCACTACGAGCAGTACTTC	CASSFLGIHYEQYF
TRBJ1-1	.	few	TRBV6-5	TGTGCCAGCAGTTTCTTAAACGGGAACACTGAAGCTTTCTTT	CASSFLNGNTEAFF
TRBJ1-5	.	.	TRBV19	TGTGCCAGTAGTCCACAGGTTAGCAATCAGCCCCAGCATTTT	CASSPQVSNQPQHF
TRBJ2-1	.	.	TRBV5-6	TGTGCCAGCAGCTTGGGGCGGAATTCTTACAATGAGCAGTTCTTC	CASSLGRNSYNEQFF
TRBJ2-5	.	.	TRBV19	TGTGCCAGTAGTAACACAGGGCAAGAGACCCAGTACTTC	CASSNTGQETQYF
TRBJ2-7	.	.	TRBV5-4	TGTGCCAGCAGCTTGGACAGGGTGGGTTACGAGCAGTACTTC	CASSLDRVGYEQYF
TRBJ1-4	TRBD1	once	TRBV5-4	TGTGCCAGCAGCGAGGGGGCGGGAGCAACTAATGAAAAACTGTTTTTT	CASSEGAGATNEKLFF
TRBJ2-2	.	.	TRBV6-2/TRBV6-3	TGTGCCAGCAGCAGTCGACGAGGTAGGGTGGACGCCGGGGAGCTGTTTTTT	CASSSRRGRVDAGELFF
TRBJ2-1	TRBD2	.	TRBV19	TGTGCCAGTAGTCCGGCTAGCGGTACTACGGAGCAGTTCTTC	CASSPASGTTEQFF
TRBJ2-5	.	.	TRBV6-1	TGTGCCAGCAGAGAACCAAGGTCACGATTACAAGAGACCCAGTACTTC	CASREPRSRLQETQYF
TRBJ2-2	TRBD1	.	TRBV5-1	TGCGCCAGCAGCTGGACAGGCTCACCTTCGAACACCGGGGAGCTGTTTTTT	CASSWTGSPSNTGELFF
TRBJ2-5	.	.	TRBV11-2	TGTGCCAGCAGCTTAGAGTTTGTAGGGCAGGGGAAGGGGACCCAGTACTTC	CASSLEFVGQGKGTQYF
TRBJ2-7	TRBD1	.	TRBV12-5	TGTGCTAGTGGTTTGGGGGGACAGAGGGACGAGCAGTACTTC	CASGLGGQRDEQYF
TRBJ2-5	TRBD2	few	TRBV6-5	TGTGCCAGCAGAATAGCGGGGGGAGGAGAGACCCAGTACTTC	CASRIAGGGETQYF
TRBJ2-3	TRBD1	few	TRBV25-1	TGTGCCAGCAACAGGGGAACAGATACGCAGTATTTT	CASNRGTDTQYF
TRBJ1-6	.	.	TRBV28	TGTGCCAGCAGGCTACAGGCTTCTAATTCACCCCTCCACTTT	CASRLQASNSPLHF
TRBJ1-2	.	.	TRBV7-8	TGTGCCAGCAGCTACAAGACTTGGGGGAGCGACTATGGCTACACCTTC	CASSYKTWGSDYGYTF
TRBJ2-1	.	.	TRBV9	TGTGCCAGCAGCCCTGGGCTCAATAGGGCCAATGAGCAGTTCTTC	CASSPGLNRANEQFF
TRBJ2-1	.	.	TRBV27	TGTGCCAGCAGTTCCTGGACTGAGAGCTCCTACAATGAGCAGTTCTTC	CASSSWTESSYNEQFF
TRBJ2-3	.	.	TRBV14	TGTGCCAGCAGCCGCCATCTCTCCGGGGGTAGAATGGATACGCAGTATTTT	CASSRHLSGGRMDTQYF